The next 25 T cell receptor beta chains were all read from a single sample in a study of T cell repertoires in cytomegalovirus infection. Each CDR3 protein gets one entry after TCRdb re-called the reads with MiXCR. The top ten clones hold about 41% of a sample with hundreds of thousands of distinct CDR3 sequences, approximately 46% of them seen once. The antigens of these receptors remain unknown. This specimen was cultured PBMCs, taken from culture after CMV antigen stimulation. These receptors came from a human donor in good health (CMV status not recorded). Some clones in this sample may be carry-over from other donors' samples.

This clonotype was observed a handful of times. This chain uses TRBV27 with TRBJ1-6, with D uncertain. The CDR3 covers 15 residues. The V end was cut by 2 bases, the J end by 7 bases, with 12 bases between. Germline loops: CDR1 MNHEY, CDR2 SMNVEV (reference sequence). The CDR3, as DNA: TGTGCCAGCAGTTTAGGCTATGCCCGCAATTCACCCCTCCACTTT. Protein sequence: CASSLGYARNSPLHF.

This clonotype was recorded a few times. The chain combines TRBV6-8 with TRBJ2-3; 7 bases are a match to TRBD1. Germline assignment: CDR1 MNHGY and CDR2 SAAAGT. This CDR3 region has 14 residues. V lost 6 bases, J lost 10 bases, and 13 bases stayed unmatched. As DNA, the CDR3 is TGTGCCAGCAGCCACCCCGGGACAGACAATTCGCAGTATTTT. Translation: CASSHPGTDNSQYF.

The chain combines TRBV19 with TRBJ2-7; no reliable D call. The CDR3 is made up of 13 amino acids. V lost 7 bases and J lost 5, with 15 bases in between. The V gene's germline CDR1 is LNHDA and CDR2 SQIVND (reference sequence). The chain's CDR3 is CASKNAGLHEQYF. In nucleotides, the CDR3 is TGTGCCAGTAAGAACGCAGGTTTGCACGAGCAGTACTTC. The full variable domain, in which reference TRBV19 and TRBJ2-7 provide the parts outside the CDR3, is DGGITQSPKYLFRKEGQNVTLSCEQNLNHDAMYWYRQDPGQGLRLIYYSQIVNDFQKGDIAEGYSVSREKKESFPLTVTSAQKNPTAFYLCASKNAGLHEQYFGPGTRLTVT.

Only a few counts were recorded for this clonotype. V usage is TRBV12-3 or TRBV12-4 and J usage is TRBJ1-3; unclear D gene. There are 14 residues in the CDR3. V was clipped by 3 bases and J by 4 bases, with 10 bases between them. CDR3 DNA: TGTGCCAGCAGTTTCGGGGTCTCGGGAAACACCATATATTTT. This translates into CASSFGVSGNTIYF.

Worth noting for this clonotype: An end of the junction does not agree with germline; a read error may underlie this. The CDR3 spells CASSPRDPSKGGGYAF. Here the CDR3 DNA reads TGTGCCAGCAGCCCAAGGGACCCCTCAAAGGGCGGTGGCTACGCCTTC. The chain couples TRBV7-2 to TRBJ1-2; tentative D call: TRBD1 (5 bases). Per germline, CDR1 SGHTA and CDR2 FQGNSA. The CDR3 totals 16 residues.

V usage is TRBV7-6 and J usage is TRBJ2-7; possibly TRBD2 for D (5 bases). V shed 5 bases and J shed 0 bases, with 14 bases lying between them. The CDR3 is 15 residues long. Looked up from germline, CDR1 is SGHVS and CDR2 is FNYEAQ. CDR3 sequence reads: CASSQRKGPSYEQYF. The CDR3 DNA sequence: TGTGCCAGCAGCCAGCGGAAGGGCCCCTCCTACGAGCAGTACTTC.

This clonotype was seen a single time. As DNA, the CDR3 is TGCGCCAGCAAGGTTGGGGGCCTAGAGACCCAGTACTTC. It specifies CASKVGGLETQYF. J is TRBJ2-5 and V is TRBV5-1, with a tentative D call TRBD1 (6 bases). V lost 6 bases, J lost 4 bases, and 13 bases lay in between. Germline CDR1 is SGHRS and CDR2 is YFSETQ. The CDR3 totals 13 residues.

This chain uses TRBV20-1 with TRBJ2-3; TRBD2 matches at 7 bases. CDR1 DFQATT and CDR2 SNEGSKA come from the germline V gene (reference sequence). The CDR3 is 17 residues long. With V trimmed by 6 bases and J by 2 bases, 17 bases remained unmatched. CDR3 amino acids: CSASTSLAALFTDTQYF. CDR3 sequence (DNA): TGCAGTGCCTCCACCTCCCTAGCGGCCCTCTTCACAGATACGCAGTATTTT.

The J gene is TRBJ2-7, the V gene TRBV6-1, with 7 nucleotides matching TRBD1. With V trimmed by 8 bases and J by 2 bases, 6 bases remained unmatched. This CDR3 spans 13 amino acids. Looked up from germline, CDR1 is MNHNS and CDR2 is SASEGT. The CDR3 sequence: CASRDSHTYEQYF. Written as DNA, the CDR3 is TGTGCCAGCCGGGACAGTCATACCTACGAGCAGTACTTC.

This clonotype was detected a few times. The V gene is TRBV7-2, the J gene TRBJ1-1; D gene ambiguous. Germline values: CDR1 SGHTA, CDR2 FQGNSA. This CDR3 region has 15 residues. The V end lost 1 base, the J end lost 4 bases, and 13 bases lay between the germline ends. CDR3: CASSLVAGLGTEAFF. The CDR3 DNA sequence: TGTGCCAGCAGCTTAGTGGCCGGGTTGGGCACTGAAGCTTTCTTT.

This chain uses TRBV2 with TRBJ1-1; no definite D call. The germline CDR1 and CDR2 sequences are SNHLY and FYNNEI. This CDR3 region has 16 residues. V lost 2 bases, J lost 10 bases, and 23 bases lay in between. The CDR3 loop is CASSESRVVKRVPAFF. The CDR3 DNA reads as TGTGCCAGCAGTGAAAGTCGGGTAGTAAAACGGGTTCCAGCTTTCTTT.

CDR3 bases: TGCGCCAGCAGCCAATTGGGACTAGCGGACCAAGAGACCCAGTACTTC. Protein sequence: CASSQLGLADQETQYF. The chain couples TRBV4-3 to TRBJ2-5; 11 nucleotides agree with TRBD2. There are 16 residues in the CDR3. Germline lookup yields CDR1 LGHNA and CDR2 YSLEER. V trimming: 2 bases; J trimming: 0 bases; junction bases outside the gene matches: 2.

The J gene is TRBJ1-1, the V gene TRBV12-3 or TRBV12-4; D is undetermined. This CDR3 comprises 13 residues. V was pared by 3 bases and J by 6 bases, with 11 bases between. The CDR3 sequence: CASSFGSFAEAFF. In DNA form, the CDR3 reads TGTGCCAGCAGTTTTGGCAGCTTTGCTGAAGCTTTCTTT.

The chain uses TRBV4-1 and TRBJ1-2; D is uncertain. V was pared by 4 bases and J by 1 base, with 10 bases between. The CDR3 sequence is 14 residues long. Germline loops: CDR1 MGHRA, CDR2 YSYEKL. The CDR3 DNA sequence: TGCGCCAGCAGCCCCTCGTGGGGTAACTATGGCTACACCTTC. Amino acids: CASSPSWGNYGYTF.

The table lists this clonotype with a few counts. Since no conserved phenylalanine or tryptophan closes the CDR3, a read error is the likely cause. The chain has TRBV6-1 and TRBJ2-7; TRBD1 is a possible D gene (6 bases). Germline CDR1 is MNHNS and CDR2 is SASEGT. The V end was cut by 3 bases, the J end by 0 bases, with 12 bases between. This CDR3 has 15 amino acids. The CDR3 sequence: CASSDAGTTSYEQYL. The CDR3 DNA reads as TGTGCCAGCAGTGACGCCGGGACAACCTCCTACGAGCAGTACCTC.

This rearrangement joins TRBV11-2 to TRBJ2-2; D perhaps matches TRBD1 (5 bases). The V gene's germline CDR1 is SGHAT and CDR2 FQNNGV. Trimming took 7 bases from V and 4 from J, leaving 16 bases between them. The CDR3 has 15 residues. CDR3 protein: CASTAGGARTGELFF. For the CDR3, the DNA is TGTGCCAGCACCGCCGGTGGGGCGCGCACCGGGGAGCTGTTTTTT.

This clonotype was observed a handful of times. The chain couples TRBV6-5 to TRBJ2-7, with D perhaps TRBD1 (6 bases). Germline V gene data show CDR1 as MNHEY and CDR2 as SVGAGI. Between the trimmed V and J ends, which lost 5 bases and 6 bases, there was a span of 17 bases. The CDR3 has 14 amino acids. CDR3 coding DNA: TGTGCCAGCAGTCGAGGGGGAGTGTTGGGCGAGCAGTACTTC. This sequence encodes CASSRGGVLGEQYF.

J is TRBJ2-7 and V is TRBV20-1; the D gene is possibly TRBD2 (6 bases). V was clipped by 6 bases and J by 0 bases, with 18 bases between them. CDR3 size: 15 residues. In germline, CDR1 is DFQATT, CDR2 SNEGSKA (reference sequence). CDR3 sequence reads: CSAEDRDSSSYEQYF. Written as DNA, the CDR3 is TGCAGTGCAGAGGACCGGGACTCATCCTCCTACGAGCAGTACTTC.

The CDR3: CSAQRGGQGTEAFF. The CDR3 DNA follows: TGCAGTGCTCAAAGGGGCGGGCAGGGGACTGAAGCTTTCTTT. The chain recombines TRBV20-1 with TRBJ1-1; the D gene is possibly TRBD1 (6 bases). V was pared by 5 bases and J by 5 bases, with 18 bases between. CDR1 is DFQATT and CDR2 is SNEGSKA in the germline V gene (reference sequence). The CDR3 sequence is 14 residues long.

This rearrangement joins TRBV7-9 to TRBJ1-3; D not resolved. This CDR3 region has 15 residues. CDR1 is SEHNR, CDR2 FQNEAQ, per germline (reference sequence). Trimming took off 4 bases at V and 4 bases at J, with 14 bases between the two ends. CDR3 DNA: TGTGCCAGCAGCTCTCAAGGATCTAGGGGAAACACCATATATTTT. Its translation is CASSSQGSRGNTIYF.

There are a few counts of this clonotype. The chain recombines TRBV7-6 with TRBJ2-1; 10 bases agree with TRBD2. From germline, CDR1 is SGHVS and CDR2 FNYEAQ. Trimming removed 0 bases from V and 8 bases from J; junction bases left unmatched: 16. This CDR3 is 19 amino acids long. The CDR3 is CASSLAVAGGSSGRDEQFF. DNA for the CDR3: TGTGCCAGCAGCTTAGCGGTAGCGGGGGGCTCCAGCGGAAGGGATGAGCAGTTCTTC.

This clonotype has ten or more counts. The rearrangement links TRBV7-2 to TRBJ1-2; D is undetermined. CDR3 length equals 14 residues. V was shortened by 0 bases and J by 1 base, with 6 bases between the two germline ends. Per the germline V gene, CDR1 is SGHTA and CDR2 is FQGNSA. CDR3 sequence: CASSLAVGNYGYTF. As DNA, the CDR3 is TGTGCCAGCAGCTTAGCGGTTGGTAACTATGGCTACACCTTC.

This clonotype occurred a few times. The chain carries TRBV7-6 and TRBJ2-3; D unresolved. CDR3 length: 13 residues. Between the trimmed V and J ends, which lost 4 bases and 2 bases, there was a span of 7 bases. CDR1 SGHVS and CDR2 FNYEAQ come from the germline V gene. The CDR3 sequence: CASSSNPTDTQYF. CDR3 sequence (DNA): TGTGCCAGCAGCTCTAACCCCACAGATACGCAGTATTTT. Full variable domain (remainder filled in from reference TRBV7-6 and TRBJ2-3): GAGVSQSPRYKVTKRGQDVALRCDPISGHVSLYWYRQALGQGPEFLTYFNYEAQQDKSGLPNDRFSAERPEGSISTLTIQRTEQRDSAMYRCASSSNPTDTQYFGPGTRLTVL.

The sample holds a few counts of this clonotype. This chain links TRBV6-6 with TRBJ1-1, with TRBD1 identical over 7 bases. V lost 4 bases and J lost 4; bases outside the gene matches: 9. The CDR3 sequence is 15 residues long. Germline CDR1 reads MNHNY; CDR2 reads SVGAGI (reference sequence). CDR3 residues: CASSWEPGGSTEAFF. The CDR3 DNA is TGTGCCAGCAGTTGGGAACCAGGGGGGTCCACTGAAGCTTTCTTT.

The chain links TRBV12-3 or TRBV12-4 to TRBJ2-4; the D gene is possibly TRBD1 (6 bases). V gave up 6 bases and J gave up 8 bases, with 17 bases separating them. This CDR3 contains 14 residues. Here the CDR3 reads CASSALTGLDIQYF. The CDR3 DNA sequence: TGTGCCAGCAGCGCCTTGACAGGCTTAGACATTCAGTACTTC.